One sample yielded the 17 T cell receptor beta chains listed below, sequenced in a study of metastatic and nonmetastatic thyroid tumors. Every patient underwent thyroid surgery untreated. Via MiXCR, TCRdb re-called the PCR reads. The sample has about 8,100 clones, about a quarter seen once. Sequenced input: tumor tissue. Every receptor here comes from a female donor with papillary thyroid cancer or a benign thyroid nodule (not recorded which). Some clones in this sample may be carry-over from other donors' samples.

In its sample, this clone is medium-sized (0.01 to 0.1%). The chain employs TRBV4-1 and TRBJ1-5; the D gene is possibly TRBD1 (5 bases). The germline V and J ends were trimmed by 0 bases and 5 bases, with 17 bases remaining between them. The CDR3 has 17 amino acids. CDR1 is MGHRA, CDR2 YSYEKL, per germline. CDR3 bases: TGCGCCAGCAGCCAAGATCCGCAGGGACCGGGGTATCAGCCCCAGCATTTT. Translating it yields CASSQDPQGPGYQPQHF.

This clone was detected ten times or more. The chain couples TRBV5-1 to TRBJ2-5, with 11 bases matching TRBD2. CDR3 size: 14 residues. Germline CDR1 SGHRS, CDR2 YFSETQ. Trimming removed 5 bases from V and 4 bases from J; junction bases left unmatched: 4. The CDR3 here is CASSGGTSGETQYF. For the CDR3, the DNA is TGCGCCAGCAGTGGTGGGACTAGCGGAGAGACCCAGTACTTC.

This clone was detected ten times or more. A read error may be the cause here, since a much bigger clone is one base away. The V and J genes are TRBV28 and TRBJ2-2; the D gene could be TRBD1 or TRBD2 (5 bases each). Trimming took off 2 bases at V and 6 bases at J, with 13 bases between the two ends. This CDR3 is 15 amino acids long. From germline, CDR1 is MDHEN and CDR2 SYDVKM. The CDR3 region is CASSLGFGGPGELFF. CDR3 in DNA: TGTGCCAGCAGTTTAGGGTTTGGGGGACCCGGGGAGCTGTTTTTT.

This clone came up many times. This chain links TRBV20-1 with TRBJ1-5, with 9 nucleotides matching TRBD1. V was pared by 4 bases and J by 0 bases, with 4 bases of the junction left unmatched. This CDR3 region has 15 residues. The germline gives CDR1 DFQATT, CDR2 SNEGSKA (reference sequence). The chain's CDR3 is CSATDRGISNQPQHF. The CDR3 nucleotides are TGCAGTGCTACGGACAGGGGCATTAGCAATCAGCCCCAGCATTTT.

This chain joins TRBV20-1 and TRBJ2-1, with 8 bases fitting TRBD2. Germline V lookup: CDR1 DFQATT, CDR2 SNEGSKA (reference sequence). J was trimmed by 5 bases and V by 3 bases; bases with no gene match: 9. The CDR3 is 15 amino acids. CDR3 region: CSASTRAGGNNEQFF. The CDR3, as DNA: TGCAGTGCTAGTACGCGCGCGGGGGGAAACAATGAGCAGTTCTTC.

The chain couples TRBV6-1 to TRBJ1-1; D ambiguous. Germline assignment: CDR1 MNHNS and CDR2 SASEGT. The CDR3 totals 14 residues. V dropped 5 bases and J dropped 4 bases, with 14 bases sitting between them. CDR3 residues: CASSMCGLSTEAFF. CDR3 sequence (DNA): TGTGCCAGCAGTATGTGTGGCTTAAGCACTGAAGCTTTCTTT.

About this clone itself: Relative to the germline gene, one junction end is altered; a read error may explain this. The chain is built from TRBV30 and TRBJ2-2, with a tentative D call TRBD2 (5 bases). Germline-derived CDR1 and CDR2 are GTSNPN and SVGIG (reference sequence). The CDR3 is 11 amino acids. CDR3 in amino acids: CVCRTVGELFF. The CDR3 nucleotides read TGTGTCTGCCGGACGGTCGGGGAGCTTTTTTTT.

The sample holds many counts of this clone. The V call is TRBV18, the J call TRBJ2-1; D may correspond to TRBD1 or TRBD2 (5 bases each). V was cut by 4 bases and J by 0 bases, with 13 bases left in between. Germline V gene lookup returns CDR1 KGHSH and CDR2 LQKENI. This CDR3 comprises 16 residues. CDR3 region: CASSLEGQSSYNEQFF. DNA for the CDR3: TGTGCCAGCTCACTCGAGGGGCAAAGCTCCTACAATGAGCAGTTCTTC.

This clone was seen once. CDR3 loop: CASSGPSSGGAQEQYF. The CDR3 nucleotides are TGTGCCAGTAGTGGCCCTTCTAGCGGGGGGGCCCAAGAGCAGTACTTC. The chain recombines TRBV19 with TRBJ2-7; TRBD2 aligns across 12 bases. The CDR3 consists of 16 residues. Germline V CDR1 and CDR2: LNHDA, SQIVND (reference sequence). The V gene end was trimmed by 5 bases and the J gene end by 7 bases; junction bases not matched to a gene: 12. Using reference TRBV19 and TRBJ2-7 for the parts outside the CDR3, the full variable domain is DGGITQSPKYLFRKEGQNVTLSCEQNLNHDAMYWYRQDPGQGLRLIYYSQIVNDFQKGDIAEGYSVSREKKESFPLTVTSAQKNPTAFYLCASSGPSSGGAQEQYFGPGTRLTVT.

This clone is deemed medium-sized. The chain has TRBV11-2 and TRBJ1-2; no clear D gene. V dropped 2 bases and J dropped 3 bases, with 10 bases sitting between them. The CDR3 contains 14 residues. CDR1 and CDR2 from the germline V gene are SGHAT and FQNNGV. The CDR3 spells CASSLSSGHYGYTF. The CDR3 DNA sequence: TGTGCCAGCAGCTTATCATCCGGACACTATGGCTACACCTTC.

Of note for this clone: Its ends do not fully match the called genes, so a read error is possible. This chain uses TRBV7-8 with TRBJ2-5, with 8 bases identical to TRBD2. The CDR3 consists of 16 residues. CDR1 and CDR2 (germline): SGHVS, FQNEAQ. CDR3 protein: CASSLESAGGKETQYF. The DNA for the CDR3 is TGTGCCAGCAGCTTAGAGTCGGCGGGGGGCAAAGAGACCCAATACTTC.

This clone was seen ten or more times. Germline and junction disagree at one end, which may indicate a read error. The CDR3 region has the DNA TGTGCCACCAGTGATTTCGGAGGGAGAAGGTCGTGGTATGAGCGGTACTTC. It translates to CATSDFGGRRSWYERYF. The genes are TRBV24-1 and TRBJ2-7; maybe TRBD2 (6 bases). Germline CDR1 reads KGHDR; CDR2 reads SFDVKD. There are 17 residues in the CDR3.

To note about this clone: One junction end disagrees with the germline gene, perhaps due to a read error. J is TRBJ2-1 and V is TRBV24-1; TRBD2 is a possible D gene (7 bases). This CDR3 has 17 amino acids. Germline assignment: CDR1 KGHDR and CDR2 SFDVKD. The CDR3 DNA follows: TGTGCCACCAGTGATTACCAACGAGGGGGGGCCTACAATGAGCAGTCCTTC. This codes for CATSDYQRGGAYNEQSF.

This clone is judged medium-sized. The chain joins TRBV6-2 or TRBV6-3 to TRBJ1-2, with D unresolved. Germline values: CDR1 MNHEY, CDR2 SVGEGT. This CDR3 spans 13 amino acids. V lost 2 bases to trimming and J lost 1 base, with 5 bases between them. The CDR3 reads CASSYGFNYGYTF. The CDR3 DNA is TGTGCCAGCAGTTACGGGTTTAACTATGGCTACACCTTC.

By share, this clone ranks as medium-sized. The rearrangement uses TRBV11-2 and TRBJ1-2; D might be TRBD1 (6 bases). Germline CDR1 is SGHAT and CDR2 is FQNNGV. The CDR3 is 15 amino acids. The V gene lost 2 bases and the J gene lost 8 bases, with 18 bases spanning the gap. CDR3 DNA sequence: TGTGCCAGCAGCTTAAGTTTCGGGACAATAGAGGGCTACACCTTC. Encoded protein: CASSLSFGTIEGYTF.

This clone was recorded a few times. CDR3 sequence (DNA): TGTGCCAGCAGTCCAGGGACAGGAGGGATGAACACTGAAGCTTTCTTT. It yields the protein CASSPGTGGMNTEAFF. This chain uses TRBV12-3 or TRBV12-4 with TRBJ1-1; 8 bases map to TRBD1. The J segment lost 0 bases and the V segment lost 5 bases, leaving 8 bases of the junction unmatched. The CDR3 spans 16 residues.

The rearrangement links TRBV20-1 to TRBJ2-7; D not certain. CDR1 DFQATT and CDR2 SNEGSKA come from the germline V gene (reference sequence). This CDR3 comprises 11 residues. The germline V and J ends were trimmed by 6 bases and 4 bases, with 10 bases remaining between them. The CDR3 protein is CSASQAYEQYF. DNA for the CDR3: TGCAGTGCCAGTCAGGCTTACGAGCAGTACTTC.